This T cell receptor beta chain was recorded in a study of blood T cell repertoires in COVID-19. Study overall: The United States, Italy and Spain supplied acute and convalescent COVID-19 samples. The analysed material was cDNA or gDNA that came from T cells, B-cell-depleted T cells, or PBMCs.

Original analysis: Cell counts per sample came from amplifying reference gene primers. Measured with immunoSEQ multiplex PCR; TCRdb has only the in-frame clones, and not every one. Clonal size and the V and J genes are those of that table, whereas D and trimming came from the DNA. The profile covers 170,000 or so clones, with 87% appearing a single time and approximately 0.88% taken by the ten largest. Between the trimmed V and J ends, which lost 6 bases and 0 bases, there was a span of 8 bases. This CDR3 is built from 13 residues. The sequence was obtained from a young woman who had recovered from COVID-19. The sequencing input was peripheral blood. This chain connects TRBV12-3 or TRBV12-4 to TRBJ1-1; TRBD1 might be the D (5 bases). DNA for the CDR3: TGTGCCAGCAGCACAGGTATGAACACTGAAGCTTTCTTT. The encoded protein is CASSTGMNTEAFF.